This T cell receptor beta chain was identified in a study of cytomegalovirus exposure and HLA in healthy donors (dated by TCRdb to 2016 to 2017). Concerning the study at large: In an earlier analysis of approximately 500 of the donors, around 300 Gb of sequence data and 100 million or so unique TCR beta sequences from 180 million or so T cells were reported. An early release covering roughly 640 HLA-typed donors comprised about 320 gigabases of sequencing data and 65 million to 100 million unique TCR sequences. Among the roughly 430 genotyped donors, 75% to 90% belonged to the genetic ancestry cluster associated with self-reported Caucasian donors. The study aimed to test whether signatures of past pathogen exposure could be identified by cataloging public T cell receptors. Using immunosequencing, the study profiled T cell repertoires from 550 to 750 subjects and related those repertoires to cytomegalovirus serostatus. A separate validation cohort of roughly 130 different subjects was used in addition to the roughly 700-subject first cohort. The study combined high-throughput TCR immunosequencing, statistical association of individual TCRs with disease status, and machine learning to predict cytomegalovirus infection status. To study patterns of TCR occurrence, a later analysis re-analyzed previously published TCR beta repertoires from hundreds of donors and added high-resolution HLA genotyping. In the later analysis, no new phenotypic data were used to find candidate immune exposures; instead, reliance was placed on TCR beta sequences and their occurrence across donors. In an earlier analysis of more than 550 of the donors, high-throughput TCR beta sequencing was used to judge whether each TCR beta V gene segment behaved as functional or pseudogenic. Alongside the repertoire data, information on donor age, sex, ethnicity and CMV serostatus was compiled. Genome-wide SNP genotypes for about 60% of the roughly 700 donors were used in a later genetic analysis, which treated that subset as a discovery cohort. Every discovery cohort repertoire had been produced on one sequencing platform. Both class I and class II loci were covered by HLA typing, at four-digit resolution. Typing coverage varied by locus: 629-630 donors for A, B, C, DRB1 and DQB1; 522 for DQA1; over 600 for DPA1; approximately 490 for DPB1. Four or five DR-DQ haplotypes were handled as single units for association and clustering, since linkage in the cohort was strong. Among around 400 genotyped donors of the cohort, an average of approximately 240,000 unique TCR beta nucleotide sequences was sequenced per donor, of which roughly 18% were non-productive. What the work shows at the level of the full study, not this receptor alone: In vitro tests confirmed that three of the cytomegalovirus-associated TCR beta chains recognize cytomegalovirus antigens. Most TCR sequences were seen in very few donors, while some public TCRs were found in many individuals. In a later analysis, HLA-associated TCR beta chains were found to be more clonally expanded and to have lower generation probabilities than equally common non-associated chains. The sequencing pipeline was judged likely to have produced a cluster of highly shared sequence variants as a technical artifact. An association between a missense DCLRE1C variant and V-gene and J-gene trimming of TCR beta chains was found in a later genetic analysis and replicated in an independent cohort. For the cohort, immune exposure information was limited to CMV serostatus. In a later analysis, several top co-occurrence clusters were reported to appear linked to parvovirus B19, influenza, CMV and Epstein-Barr virus. According to a later analysis, most CMV-associated TCR beta chains appeared to be HLA-restricted, and the HLA associations seemed to be driven largely by CMV exposure. Some IMGT-functional V segments, including TRBV6-2 and TRBV6-3, could not be told apart with the 87-base-pair reads, so those segments were excluded. In a later genetic analysis, fewer N-insertions in productive TCRs were reported among donors in an Asian-associated ancestry cluster than the approximately 670-donor mean. Strong co-occurrence of HLA alleles, especially DR and DQ, made assigning TCR associations to individual alleles difficult. Broadly in line with IMGT annotations, most TCR beta V segments showed up in productive rearrangements about 87% or about 30% of the time in an earlier analysis of several hundred of the donors. A later analysis found that TCR association rates varied across HLA loci, with DRB1 alleles showing the most associated TCRs and HLA-C alleles the fewest. According to the authors, the approach could potentially be generalized to other disease states and immunological phenotypes. Only TCR beta chains were sequenced in this cohort, and the absence of alpha or paired-chain data limited detectable features. A further reported finding was that TCR beta sequences accurately predicted the HLA-A and HLA-B alleles for most subjects in the first cohort. Linkage disequilibrium might explain the correlated functional status among segregating V segments, but an unknown experimental factor could not be excluded. The earlier analysis of a few hundred of the donors excluded 15 to 20 rarely observed V segments, including chromosome 9 orphons, because counts were too low. In the study, around 150 TCR beta chains were listed as associated with cytomegalovirus. At a false discovery rate of 0.05, a later analysis linked 15,000 to 20,000 TCR beta sequences to specific HLA alleles. The classifier was reported to diagnose cytomegalovirus status with high specificity and sensitivity in both the original and validation cohorts. HLA typing was unavailable for some donors at each locus, so association tests used only the typed subset. Presence/absence analyses assumed roughly uniform sequencing depth across donors, an assumption that may not hold.

From a lookup of the germline V gene, CDR1 and CDR2 are SNHLY and FYNNEI. Relative to germline, V is 7 bases shorter and J is 0 bases shorter, with 12 bases between their ends. Spanning cysteine to phenylalanine, the CDR3 consists of 14 amino acids. The only DNA kept is the CDR3, 42 bases in frame from the first base. The method was the immunoSEQ multiplex PCR assay. The multiplex PCR relied on a mix of 60 forward primers for TCR Vbeta segments and 13 reverse primers for TCR Jbeta segments. A multiplex PCR assay on genomic DNA amplified the CDR3 region of rearranged TCR beta genes. Amplified TCR beta libraries were sequenced as 87-base-pair reads on the Illumina HiSeq System. From the authors' description of their analysis: A later analysis counted 65 million to 90 million unique TCR beta chains across the 666 repertoires, and 10 million to 11 million of these chains were shared by at least two donors. A nearest-neighbor algorithm error-corrected the raw reads and collapsed the reads into unique sequences, merging closely related sequences to remove PCR and sequencing errors. Alignment of CDR3 sequences to IMGT reference sequences was used to assign V, D and J gene segments. Each retained sequence needed at least a six-nucleotide match to both a V gene segment and a J gene segment. Rearrangements were classified as productive when the CDR3 lacked stop codons and remained in frame with V and J, and all other rearrangements were classified as non-productive. Following IMGT convention, CDR3 was defined as the stretch from the second conserved V-encoded cysteine up to the conserved J-encoded phenylalanine. The earlier analysis of 450 to 750 of the donors excluded any sequence lacking an unambiguous match to a single V gene segment. In an earlier analysis of around 590 of the donors, a V segment was called functional when productive rearrangements were above 56.7%, and segregating when the standard deviation between donors exceeded 5%. A statistical classification framework was built for diagnosing cytomegalovirus status from the catalog of TCR beta chain sequences. A later analysis assigned V and J genes by comparing TCR nucleotide sequences with IMGT/GENE-DB human TR gene sequences. In a later analysis, CDR3 sequences and most-parsimonious VDJ recombination scenarios were assigned using the TCRdist pipeline. A later analysis defined each TCR beta chain by its CDR3 amino acid sequence plus V-gene family, and excluded reads lacking a unique V-gene family. In a later analysis, approximately 590 highly shared, low-generation-probability nucleotide sequences were removed to address suspected cross-contamination and a sequencing artifact. For each public chain, a later analysis derived a clonal expansion index from normalized ranks of inferred template counts within each repertoire. In a later analysis, generation probabilities were computed with a VDJ recombination model fitted to out-of-frame rearrangements, and the resulting probabilities were checked against IGoR. Hypergeometric tests were used in a later analysis to score TCR-TCR, TCR-HLA and TCR-CMV co-occurrence, with a repertoire-size bias correction applied to the TCR pairs. A later analysis estimated false discovery rates by permuting HLA or CMV assignments 20 times. In a later analysis, co-occurring TCRs were grouped using DBSCAN, with TCRdist sequence similarity added in when clustering inside HLA-allele-positive subsets. Repertoires with fewer than 30,000 or more than 120,000 public chains, plus five repertoires with anomalous nucleotide sharing, were excluded from co-occurrence clustering. The source is immuneACCESS, and TCRdb retained only in-frame sequences with V and J called. Part of the clones is not carried over; for the studies checked, unresolved V genes explain less than half of this, and the remainder is unexplained. V and J calls plus clone size are reproduced from that table; the DNA served to infer D and trimming. This sample lists about 240,000 clones; approximately 82% were detected once. Of the sample, almost 8% falls within the top ten clones.

The cohort consisted of 600 to 700 healthy bone marrow donors. At the time of sampling, all cohort members were nominally healthy, though unrecorded immune exposures were likely present. The donor tested CMV seropositive, placing the donor among the 250 to 300 seropositive members of the cohort. A peripheral blood sample was collected from each donor, and TCR beta sequencing was performed on peripheral blood mononuclear cells. Genomic DNA was extracted from the blood cell samples with the Qiagen DNeasy Blood Extraction Kit. Comment on this clone: Its antigen remains unidentified. Base qualities are not provided; no much larger clone lies one nucleotide away.

The chain joins TRBV2 to TRBJ1-1; too little of a D gene remains to name it. The sequenced sample was PBMCs. The sequence came from a woman aged 55-69 years in good health and CMV-seropositive. The DNA is TGTGCCAGCACTGAGTACAGAGTGAACACTGAAGCTTTCTTT. Its amino acids are CASTEYRVNTEAFF.